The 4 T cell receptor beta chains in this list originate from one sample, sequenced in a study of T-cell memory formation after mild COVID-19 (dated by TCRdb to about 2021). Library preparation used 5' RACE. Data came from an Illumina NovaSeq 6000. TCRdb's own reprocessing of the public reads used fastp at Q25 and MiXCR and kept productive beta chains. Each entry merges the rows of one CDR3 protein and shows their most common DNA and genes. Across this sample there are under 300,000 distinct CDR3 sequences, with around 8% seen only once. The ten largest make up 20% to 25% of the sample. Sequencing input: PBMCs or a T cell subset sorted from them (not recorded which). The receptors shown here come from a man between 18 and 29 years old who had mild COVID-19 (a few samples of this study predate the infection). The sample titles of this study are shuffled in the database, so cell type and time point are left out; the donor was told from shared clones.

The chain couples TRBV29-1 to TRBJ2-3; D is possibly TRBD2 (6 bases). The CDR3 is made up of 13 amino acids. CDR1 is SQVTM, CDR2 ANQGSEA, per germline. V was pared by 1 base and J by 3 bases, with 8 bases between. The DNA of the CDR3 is TGCAGCGTTGAAGTGGCGGGGACAGATACGCAGTATTTT. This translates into CSVEVAGTDTQYF.

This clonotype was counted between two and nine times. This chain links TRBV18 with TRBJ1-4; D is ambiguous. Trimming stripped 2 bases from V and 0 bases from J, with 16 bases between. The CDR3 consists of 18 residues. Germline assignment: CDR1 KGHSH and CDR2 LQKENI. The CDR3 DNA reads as TGTGCCAGCTCACCATTTCCAGTCAGCTCTTCAACTAATGAAAAACTGTTTTTT. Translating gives CASSPFPVSSSTNEKLFF.

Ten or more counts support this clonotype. The CDR3 coding sequence is TGTGCCAGCAGCCAAGAACTCAGGGAAGAGACCCAGTACTTC. It translates to CASSQELREETQYF. The chain links TRBV3-1 to TRBJ2-5, with D possibly matching TRBD1 (5 bases). Trimming pared 0 bases from V and 3 bases from J, leaving 8 bases between. Germline CDR1 LGHDT, CDR2 YNNKEL (reference sequence). CDR3 length: 14 amino acids.

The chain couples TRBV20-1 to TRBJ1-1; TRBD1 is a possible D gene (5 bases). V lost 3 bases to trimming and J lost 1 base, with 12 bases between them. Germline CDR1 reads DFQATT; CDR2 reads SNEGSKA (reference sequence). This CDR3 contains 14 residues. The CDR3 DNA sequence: TGCAGTGCTAGTTCGTGGGGGTGGAACACTGAAGCTTTCTTT. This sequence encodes CSASSWGWNTEAFF.